The clone carrying this T cell receptor beta chain has a handful of counts. The target antigen is unknown. The sample is drawn from a study of blood T cells in healthy people across ages. Study-wide points: Long-lived donors exceeded aged donors in naive CD4+ cells and diversity.

The CDR3 runs to 13 residues. The V gene end was trimmed by 6 bases and the J gene end by 8 bases; junction bases not matched to a gene: 6. Primers used in a second PCR of about 7 to 12 cycles were a sample-barcoded 5' primer and a J-beta primer mix. Each CDR3 protein gets one entry after TCRdb re-called the 5' RACE reads with MiXCR. In the table there are about 1.8 million distinct CDR3 sequences, 49% of which are singletons. Researchers report isolating at least 6 million PBMCs per sample. This TCR derives from a woman between 35 and 50 years old in good health. J is TRBJ2-3 and V is TRBV12-3 or TRBV12-4; TRBD2 agrees at 9 bases. The sequenced sample was blood. The CDR3 here is CASSAILAGTQYF. CDR3 DNA: TGTGCCAGCAGCGCAATACTAGCGGGTACGCAGTATTTT.